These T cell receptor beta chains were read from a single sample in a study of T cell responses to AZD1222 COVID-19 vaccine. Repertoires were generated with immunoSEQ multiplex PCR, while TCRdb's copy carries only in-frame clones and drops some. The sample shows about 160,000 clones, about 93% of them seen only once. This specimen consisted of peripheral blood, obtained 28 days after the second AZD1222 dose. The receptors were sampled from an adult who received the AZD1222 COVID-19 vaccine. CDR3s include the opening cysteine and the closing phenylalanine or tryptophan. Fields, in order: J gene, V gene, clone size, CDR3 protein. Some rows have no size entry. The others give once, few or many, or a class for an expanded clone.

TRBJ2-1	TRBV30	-	CAWSLYNRDEQFF
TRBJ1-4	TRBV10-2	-	CASSSGPSDLDEKLFF
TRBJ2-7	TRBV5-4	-	CASSLNSYEQYF
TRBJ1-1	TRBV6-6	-	CASSQSLNTEAFF
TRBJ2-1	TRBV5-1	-	CASSLNNEQFF
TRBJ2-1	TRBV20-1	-	CSASQLAGLNEQFF
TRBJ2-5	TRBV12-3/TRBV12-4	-	CASSPVRETQYF
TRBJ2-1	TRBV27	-	CASRMLNGPEQFF
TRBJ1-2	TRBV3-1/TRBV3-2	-	CASSQGTGGFYGYTF
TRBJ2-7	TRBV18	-	CASSPQRYEQYF
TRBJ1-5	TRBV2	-	CASSEGLLNQPQHF
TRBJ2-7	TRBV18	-	CASSDGTPREQYF
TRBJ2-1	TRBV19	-	CASKAGGWGSNEQFF
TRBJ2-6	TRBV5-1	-	CASSVAGTLSGANVLTF
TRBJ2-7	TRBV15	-	CATAAHPGLASEQYF
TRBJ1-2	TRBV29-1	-	CSVETTRGALVYGYTF
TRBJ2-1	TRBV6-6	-	CASSYGLAEVNEQFF
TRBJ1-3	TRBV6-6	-	CASRDPSSGNTIYF
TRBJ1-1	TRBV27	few	CASSFNTGGVNTEAFF
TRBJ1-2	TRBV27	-	CASSSVSSHGYTF
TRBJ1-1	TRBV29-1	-	CRVELGGTEAFF
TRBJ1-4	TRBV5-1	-	CASSPRQGNNEKLFF
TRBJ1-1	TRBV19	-	CATSSAEAFF
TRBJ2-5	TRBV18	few	CASSPGLADQETQYF
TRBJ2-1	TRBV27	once	CASSPLGMVLAGNRRAYNEQFF
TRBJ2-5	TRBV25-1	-	CASSGYASGAEAQYF
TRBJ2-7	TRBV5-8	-	CASSSDSYEQYF
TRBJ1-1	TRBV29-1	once	CSVELGRPNTEAFF
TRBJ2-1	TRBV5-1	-	CASSTSGRGNEQFF
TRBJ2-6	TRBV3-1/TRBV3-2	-	CASSQDRVSGANVLTF
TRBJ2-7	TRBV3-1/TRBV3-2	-	CASSQVSALLSEQYF
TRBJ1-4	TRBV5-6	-	CASSLVTGGRTNEKLFF
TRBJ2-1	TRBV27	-	CASSLSGGPYNEQFF
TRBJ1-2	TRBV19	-	CASSIGRNYGYTF
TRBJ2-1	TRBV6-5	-	CASSYTGLHEQFF
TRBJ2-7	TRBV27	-	CASSGTPGSYEQYF
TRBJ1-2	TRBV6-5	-	CASSYTTGSEGYTF
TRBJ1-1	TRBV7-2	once	CASNLGLGREAFF
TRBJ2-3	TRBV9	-	CASSQTTSPRTDTQYF
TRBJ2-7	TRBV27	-	CASSFMVAGGPYEQYF
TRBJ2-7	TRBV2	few	CASTRQGYEQYF
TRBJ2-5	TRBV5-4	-	CASSLAGGETQYF
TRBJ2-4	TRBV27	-	CASSFGRDFLQYF
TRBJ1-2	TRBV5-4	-	CASSRERLSADGYTF
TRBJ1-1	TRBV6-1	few	CASSEYRAFF
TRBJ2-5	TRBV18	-	CASSQMSGRETQYF
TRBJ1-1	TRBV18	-	CASSPRAGGTEAFF
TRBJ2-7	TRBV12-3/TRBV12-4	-	CASSDNSYEQYF
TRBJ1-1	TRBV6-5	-	CASSYSGEPTEAFF
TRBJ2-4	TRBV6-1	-	CASSGTSGRRQNIQYF
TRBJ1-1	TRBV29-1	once	CSVGRGTNTEAFF
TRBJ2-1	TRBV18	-	CASSPELAGVSYNEQFF
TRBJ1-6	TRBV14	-	CASSHSGPNGDSPLHF
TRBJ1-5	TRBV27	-	CASSLWKPGQGVGGNQPQHF
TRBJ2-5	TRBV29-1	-	CSVADLRRETQYF
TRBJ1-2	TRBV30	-	CAWSVAGYGYTF
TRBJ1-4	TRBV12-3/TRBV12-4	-	CASSSGHDEKLFF
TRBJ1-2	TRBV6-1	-	CASSELKSFYGYTF
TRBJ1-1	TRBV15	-	CATSRGDRNTEAFF